This TCR beta chain appears in the sequencing data of a study of PD-1 blockade in classical Hodgkin lymphoma. Study-wide results and limits: The baseline diversity of complete responders showed similarity to that of newly diagnosed patients. Any patient who commenced nivolumab under 1 year after ASCT was excluded. Reported findings placed baseline TCR diversity lower in newly diagnosed patients (compared with healthy donors).

Germline V gives CDR1 MRHNA, CDR2 SNTAGT. This CDR3 has 14 residues. With 6 bases removed from V and 0 bases from J, the gap between germline ends came to 11 bases. Every patient relapsed after autologous stem cell transplantation, and brentuximab vedotin exposure varied. The table lists this clone with a count of one. Its matching antigen is unknown. The data were produced by immunoSEQ multiplex PCR, yet TCRdb's version contains in-frame clones alone and is incomplete. Here the sample spans about 110,000 clones, 70% to 90% being singletons. Sequencing was performed on peripheral blood mononuclear cells (PBMCs), taken before the second cycle of nivolumab. This sequence was found in a human donor with classical Hodgkin lymphoma. This chain uses TRBV6-4 with TRBJ1-1, with D possibly being TRBD1 (6 bases). CDR3 nucleotides: TGTGCCAGCAGAGCAGGGGTTTTGAACACTGAAGCTTTCTTT. Translating gives CASRAGVLNTEAFF.